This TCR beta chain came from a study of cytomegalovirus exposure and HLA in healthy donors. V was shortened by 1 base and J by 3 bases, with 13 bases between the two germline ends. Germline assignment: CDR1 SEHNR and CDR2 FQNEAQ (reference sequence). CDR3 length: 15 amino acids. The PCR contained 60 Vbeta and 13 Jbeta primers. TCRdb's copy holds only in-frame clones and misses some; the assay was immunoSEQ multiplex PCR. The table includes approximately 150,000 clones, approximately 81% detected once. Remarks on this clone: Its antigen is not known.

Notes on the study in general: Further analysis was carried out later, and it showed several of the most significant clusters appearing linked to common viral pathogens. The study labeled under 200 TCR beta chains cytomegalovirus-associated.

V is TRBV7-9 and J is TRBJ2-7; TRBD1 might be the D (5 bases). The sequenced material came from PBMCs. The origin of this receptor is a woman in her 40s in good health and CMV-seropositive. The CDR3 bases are TGTGCCAGCAGCTTAGATCTCCCAGGGAACTACGAGCAGTACTTC. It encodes CASSLDLPGNYEQYF.